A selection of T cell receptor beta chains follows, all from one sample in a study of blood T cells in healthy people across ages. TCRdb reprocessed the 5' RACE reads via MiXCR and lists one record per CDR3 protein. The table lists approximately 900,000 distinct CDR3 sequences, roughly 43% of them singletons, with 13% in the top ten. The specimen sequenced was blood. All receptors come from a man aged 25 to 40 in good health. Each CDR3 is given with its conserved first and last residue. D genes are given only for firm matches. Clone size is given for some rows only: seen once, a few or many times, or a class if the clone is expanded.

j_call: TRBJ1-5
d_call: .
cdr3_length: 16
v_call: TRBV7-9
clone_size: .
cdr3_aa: CASSLSPGAGDQPQHF
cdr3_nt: TGTGCCAGCAGCTTAAGCCCGGGGGCTGGCGATCAGCCCCAGCATTTT

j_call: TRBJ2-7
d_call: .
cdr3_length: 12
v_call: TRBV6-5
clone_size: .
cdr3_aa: CASSYRGNEQYF
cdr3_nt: TGTGCCAGCAGTTACCGGGGGAACGAGCAGTACTTC

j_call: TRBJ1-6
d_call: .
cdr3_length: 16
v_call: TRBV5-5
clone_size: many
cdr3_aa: CASSLEGSTSNSPLHF
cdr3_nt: TGTGCCAGCAGCTTGGAAGGGAGCACCTCTAATTCACCCCTCCACTTT

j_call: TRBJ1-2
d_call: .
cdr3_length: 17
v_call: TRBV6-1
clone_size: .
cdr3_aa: CASSSTHGAVANYGYTF
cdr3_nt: TGTGCCAGCAGCTCCACACACGGGGCTGTTGCTAACTATGGCTACACCTTC

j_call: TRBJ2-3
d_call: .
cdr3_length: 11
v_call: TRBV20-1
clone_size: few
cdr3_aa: CSVSRTDTQYF
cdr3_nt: TGCAGCGTCAGCCGCACAGATACGCAGTATTTT

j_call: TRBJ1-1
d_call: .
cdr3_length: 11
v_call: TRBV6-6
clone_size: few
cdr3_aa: CASSTRTEAFF
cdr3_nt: TGTGCCAGCAGTACGAGGACTGAAGCTTTCTTT

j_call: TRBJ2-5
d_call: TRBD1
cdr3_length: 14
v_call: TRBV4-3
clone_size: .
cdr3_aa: CASSQGDRAMEQYF
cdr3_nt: TGCGCCAGCAGCCAAGGGGACAGGGCGATGGAGCAGTACTTC

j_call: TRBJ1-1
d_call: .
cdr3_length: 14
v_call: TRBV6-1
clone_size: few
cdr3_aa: CASTSGGTDTEAFF
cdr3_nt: TGTGCCAGCACCTCGGGGGGTACTGACACTGAAGCTTTCTTT

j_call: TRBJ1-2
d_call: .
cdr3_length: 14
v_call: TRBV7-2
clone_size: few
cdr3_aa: CASSPGESFSGYTF
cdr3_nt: TGTGCCAGCAGCCCGGGGGAGTCCTTCTCTGGCTACACCTTC

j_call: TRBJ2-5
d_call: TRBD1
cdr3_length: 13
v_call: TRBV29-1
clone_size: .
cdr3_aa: CSGFRDRQETQYF
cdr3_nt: TGCAGCGGATTCCGGGACAGGCAAGAGACCCAGTACTTC

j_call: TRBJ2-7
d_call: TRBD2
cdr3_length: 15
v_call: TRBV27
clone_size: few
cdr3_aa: CASSSGGGAKYEQYF
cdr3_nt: TGTGCCAGCAGTTCGGGCGGGGGGGCTAAATACGAGCAGTACTTC

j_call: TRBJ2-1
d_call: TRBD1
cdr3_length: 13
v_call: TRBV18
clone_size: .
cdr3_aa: CATYGETGGEQFF
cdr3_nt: TGTGCCACCTACGGGGAGACAGGGGGTGAGCAGTTCTTC

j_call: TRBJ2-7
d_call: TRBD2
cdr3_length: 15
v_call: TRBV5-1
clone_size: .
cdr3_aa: CASGGGTSGDYEQYF
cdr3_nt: TGCGCCAGCGGAGGGGGGACTAGCGGGGACTACGAGCAGTACTTC

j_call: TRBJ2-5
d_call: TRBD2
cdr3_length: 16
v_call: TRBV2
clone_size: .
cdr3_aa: CASSPPTSGGSETQYF
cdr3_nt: TGTGCCAGCAGTCCTCCCACTAGCGGGGGTTCAGAGACCCAGTACTTC

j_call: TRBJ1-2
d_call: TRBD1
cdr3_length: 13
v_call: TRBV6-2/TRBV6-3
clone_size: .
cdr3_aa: CASSRGQGSGYTF
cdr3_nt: TGTGCCAGCAGTCGGGGACAGGGCTCTGGCTACACCTTC

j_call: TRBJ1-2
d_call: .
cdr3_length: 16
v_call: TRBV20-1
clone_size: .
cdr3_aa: CSASLIGAATNYGYTF
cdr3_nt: TGCAGTGCTAGCCTCATTGGGGCAGCCACAAACTATGGCTACACCTTC

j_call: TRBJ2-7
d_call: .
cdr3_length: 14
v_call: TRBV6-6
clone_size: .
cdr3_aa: CASSKGQGGDEQYF
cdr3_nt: TGTGCCAGCAGTAAAGGACAGGGAGGGGATGAGCAGTACTTC

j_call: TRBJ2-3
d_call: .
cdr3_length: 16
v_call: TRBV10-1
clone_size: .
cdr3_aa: CASSEGRNVDTDTQYF
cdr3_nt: TGCGCCAGCAGTGAGGGCAGAAACGTTGACACAGATACGCAGTATTTT

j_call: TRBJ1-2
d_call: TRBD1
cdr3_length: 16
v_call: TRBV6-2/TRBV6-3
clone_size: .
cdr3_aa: CASNDPEMGQIYGYTF
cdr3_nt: TGTGCCAGTAACGACCCCGAAATGGGACAGATCTATGGCTACACCTTC

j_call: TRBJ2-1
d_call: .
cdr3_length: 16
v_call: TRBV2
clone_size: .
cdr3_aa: CASSVEVGLAYNEQFF
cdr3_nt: TGTGCCAGCAGTGTGGAGGTAGGGCTTGCCTACAATGAGCAGTTCTTC

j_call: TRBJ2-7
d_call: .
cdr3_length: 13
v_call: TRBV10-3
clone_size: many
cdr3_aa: CAIRTRDGYEQYF
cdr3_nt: TGTGCCATCAGAACTAGGGACGGCTACGAGCAGTACTTC

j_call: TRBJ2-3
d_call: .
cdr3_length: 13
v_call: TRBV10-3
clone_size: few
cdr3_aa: CAISGQLADTQYF
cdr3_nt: TGTGCCATCAGTGGCCAACTAGCAGATACGCAGTATTTT

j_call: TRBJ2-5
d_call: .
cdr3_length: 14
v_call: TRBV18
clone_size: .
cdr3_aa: CASSPETLPETQYF
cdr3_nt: TGTGCCAGCTCACCAGAGACGCTCCCAGAGACCCAGTACTTC

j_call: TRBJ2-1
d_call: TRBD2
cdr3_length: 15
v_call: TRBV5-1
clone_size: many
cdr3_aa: CASSPDSYGGERQFF
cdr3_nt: TGCGCCAGCAGCCCTGACAGTTACGGGGGGGAGAGGCAGTTCTTC